These 27 T cell receptor beta chains originate from one sample sequenced in a study of beta chain features in type 1 diabetes. Study outcomes and limitations: All four CD4+ subsets from Type 1 diabetes patients carried moderately but significantly shorter TCRB CDR3s.

All of the isolated RNA was reverse transcribed, so expressed TCRB transcripts were sequenced. Assay used: immunoSEQ multiplex PCR; TCRdb lists only in-frame clones, some missing. This table holds some 660,000 clones, more than 13% found once. Their target antigens are unknown. The sample comprised naive CD4+ T cells from blood. The receptors come from a man younger than 35 with type 1 diabetes.

V is TRBV5-1 and J is TRBJ1-2, with TRBD1 as a possible D gene (5 bases). The CDR3 runs 13 residues. CDR1 and CDR2 (germline): SGHRS, YFSETQ. Trimming removed 6 bases from V and 2 bases from J, with 11 bases in between. Here the CDR3 DNA reads TGCGCCAGCAATCCGGAGGGGAACTATGGCTACACCTTC. It translates to CASNPEGNYGYTF.

This clone has a handful of counts. The genes are TRBV2 and TRBJ1-4, with D perhaps matching TRBD1 (6 bases). This CDR3 spans 13 amino acids. The germline V gene encodes CDR1 SNHLY and CDR2 FYNNEI. Trimming took 8 bases from V and 0 from J, leaving 7 bases between them. The chain's CDR3 is CASRTATNEKLFF. In nucleotides, the CDR3 is TGTGCCAGCCGGACAGCAACTAATGAAAAACTGTTTTTT.

The rearrangement joins TRBV29-1 to TRBJ2-7; TRBD1 matches at 7 bases. V lost 1 base and J lost 1; bases outside the gene matches: 4. The CDR3 runs 14 residues. CDR1 is SQVTM, CDR2 ANQGSEA, per germline. In DNA, the CDR3 is TGCAGCGTTGAAGGGCAGGGGGTTTCCTACGAGCAGTACTTC. Protein sequence: CSVEGQGVSYEQYF.

This clone was detected a few times. The chain has TRBV28 and TRBJ2-7; D is possibly TRBD1 (6 bases). Trimming shortened V by 8 bases and J by 3 bases, and 11 bases separated the two germline ends. CDR1 is MDHEN, CDR2 SYDVKM, per germline. The CDR3 is 12 amino acids. The CDR3 reads CASVGASYEQYF. CDR3 DNA sequence: TGTGCCAGCGTGGGGGCTAGCTACGAGCAGTACTTC.

DNA of the CDR3: TGTGCCAGCAGCTTTATCGCAGCCTCGAAGGTCAGCGGGGAGCTGTTTTTT. It encodes CASSFIAASKVSGELFF. The J gene is TRBJ2-2, the V gene TRBV7-3; D is unresolved. Germline lookup yields CDR1 SGHTA and CDR2 FQGTGA. V gave up 3 bases and J gave up 7 bases, with 21 bases separating them. This CDR3 is 17 amino acids long. The whole variable domain, remainder taken from reference TRBV7-3 and TRBJ2-2, is GAGVSQTPSNKVTEKGKYVELRCDPISGHTALYWYRQSLGQGPEFLIYFQGTGAADDSGLPNDRFFAVRPEGSVSTLKIQRTERGDSAVYLCASSFIAASKVSGELFFGEGSRLTVL.

This clone has a handful of counts. The rearrangement links TRBV18 to TRBJ1-2, with a weak D call TRBD1 (6 bases). Deletions cut 3 bases from V and 6 bases from J, with 17 bases between. CDR1 and CDR2 from the germline V gene are KGHSH and LQKENI. The length of the CDR3 is 15 residues. Here the CDR3 reads CASSPTGLLGHGYTF. As DNA, the CDR3 is TGTGCCAGCTCACCTACAGGGTTATTAGGGCATGGCTACACCTTC.

The gene calls are TRBV28 and TRBJ1-1; D remains ambiguous. This CDR3 has 14 residues. CDR1 and CDR2 from the germline V gene are MDHEN and SYDVKM. Trimming shortened V by 5 bases and J by 1 base, and 11 bases separated the two germline ends. The CDR3 nucleotides are TGTGCCAGCAGTCCCCCAACCTGGAACACTGAAGCTTTCTTT. This encodes CASSPPTWNTEAFF.

The rearrangement links TRBV18 to TRBJ1-1; 9 nucleotides agree with TRBD1. After removal of 2 bases from V and 4 bases from J, the junction contained 11 bases not matched to a gene. CDR1 is KGHSH and CDR2 is LQKENI in the germline V gene. The CDR3 has 17 residues. CDR3 sequence (DNA): TGTGCCAGCTCACCAACCGGGACAGGGTATCGATCCACTGAAGCTTTCTTT. Translation: CASSPTGTGYRSTEAFF.

J is TRBJ2-7 and V is TRBV6-5; D unclear. The V end lost 2 bases, the J end lost 0 bases, and 8 bases lay between the germline ends. Per the germline V gene, CDR1 is MNHEY and CDR2 is SVGAGI. There are 14 residues in the CDR3. CDR3 nucleotide sequence: TGTGCCAGCAGTTACAGCCAAAGCTCCTACGAGCAGTACTTC. It encodes CASSYSQSSYEQYF.

This clone turned up a few times. CDR3 loop: CATGPRGETDEQYF. Here the CDR3 DNA reads TGTGCCACCGGACCGCGGGGGGAGACTGACGAGCAGTACTTC. This chain joins TRBV15 and TRBJ2-7; 8 nucleotides match TRBD2. This CDR3 comprises 14 residues. Germline V gene sequence: CDR1 LNHNV, CDR2 YYDKDF (reference sequence). The trim removed 8 bases at V and 5 bases at J, leaving 11 bases unmatched.

V gene TRBV7-2 combines with J gene TRBJ1-1; the match to TRBD1 covers 9 bases. CDR1 and CDR2 from the germline V gene are SGHTA and FQGNSA. Trimming at V came to 3 bases and at J to 3 bases, leaving 2 bases not matched to a gene. The CDR3 is 14 residues long. In DNA, the CDR3 is TGTGCCAGCAGCTTCCGGGACAGGGACACTGAAGCTTTCTTT. It is translated as CASSFRDRDTEAFF.

This chain links TRBV5-1 with TRBJ2-7; 13 bases line up with TRBD2. J gave up 5 bases and V 2 bases, and 7 bases lay outside the gene matches. Germline CDR1 is SGHRS and CDR2 is YFSETQ. This CDR3 region has 16 residues. DNA of the CDR3: TGCGCCAGCAGCTTCGGACTAGCGGGAGCTCTGGACGAGCAGTACTTC. Translating gives CASSFGLAGALDEQYF.

The chain is built from TRBV30 and TRBJ2-5; 9 bases align to TRBD1. Germline V gene data show CDR1 as GTSNPN and CDR2 as SVGIG (reference sequence). CDR3 length: 13 amino acids. V dropped 1 base and J dropped 4; count of bases not matched to a gene: 1. The CDR3 region is CAWSATGGETQYF. CDR3 DNA: TGTGCCTGGAGTGCGACAGGGGGAGAGACCCAGTACTTC.

The V and J genes are TRBV7-9 and TRBJ2-6; D remains ambiguous. Germline loops: CDR1 SEHNR, CDR2 FQNEAQ (reference sequence). V was pared by 5 bases and J by 0 bases, with 11 bases between. This CDR3 has 16 residues. The DNA for the CDR3 is TGTGCCAGCAGCCCGACTCCCAGCTCTGGGGCCAACGTCCTGACTTTC. Translating it yields CASSPTPSSGANVLTF.

This clone was counted a few times. This sequence joins TRBV5-1 and TRBJ2-1, with D perhaps TRBD1 or TRBD2 (5 bases each). Trimming shortened V by 3 bases and J by 7 bases, and 17 bases separated the two germline ends. This CDR3 spans 15 amino acids. Looked up from germline, CDR1 is SGHRS and CDR2 is YFSETQ. CDR3 loop: CASSSRDGIWNEQFF. CDR3 in DNA: TGCGCCAGCAGCTCCAGGGACGGGATATGGAATGAGCAGTTCTTC.

The chain is built from TRBV5-4 and TRBJ2-3; 7 bases map to TRBD1. CDR3 size: 15 residues. The germline V gene encodes CDR1 SGHNT and CDR2 YYREEE (reference sequence). J was trimmed by 5 bases and V by 0 bases; bases with no gene match: 6. CDR3 amino acids: CASSLVGRGRDTQYF. Here the CDR3 DNA reads TGTGCCAGCAGCTTGGTTGGCAGGGGGAGAGATACGCAGTATTTT. Drawing the rest from reference TRBV5-4 and TRBJ2-3, the complete variable domain is ETGVTQSPTHLIKTRGQQVTLRCSSQSGHNTVSWYQQALGQGPQFIFQYYREEENGRGNFPPRFSGLQFPNYSSELNVNALELDDSALYLCASSLVGRGRDTQYFGPGTRLTVL.

This clone was recorded a few times. J is TRBJ2-7 and V is TRBV29-1, with 10 bases lining up with TRBD1. V lost 6 bases, J lost 11 bases, and 10 bases stayed unmatched. Per the germline V gene, CDR1 is SQVTM and CDR2 is ANQGSEA. The CDR3 sequence is 12 residues long. In DNA, the CDR3 is TGCAGCGTCGCCGGGACAGGGGCATACGAGTACTTC. Translation gives CSVAGTGAYEYF.

The chain uses TRBV30 and TRBJ1-1; D remains unclear. CDR1 GTSNPN and CDR2 SVGIG come from the germline V gene (reference sequence). The CDR3 totals 14 residues. Trimming took 0 bases from V and 3 from J, leaving 11 bases between them. Here the CDR3 DNA reads TGTGCCTGGAGTGTGTCCTCTGGGGACACTGAAGCTTTCTTT. It encodes CAWSVSSGDTEAFF.

This clone has only a few counts. J is TRBJ1-6 and V is TRBV11-2; D unclear. CDR1 is SGHAT, CDR2 FQNNGV, per germline. This CDR3 is 13 amino acids long. V was pared by 7 bases and J by 7 bases, with 11 bases between. CDR3 amino acids: CASNSGENSPLHF. The CDR3, as DNA: TGTGCCAGCAACAGCGGTGAGAATTCACCCCTCCACTTT.

There are a few counts of this clone. V gene TRBV7-9 combines with J gene TRBJ1-5, with unresolved D. CDR1 is SEHNR, CDR2 FQNEAQ, per germline (reference sequence). Deletions cut 1 base from V and 5 bases from J, with 18 bases between. The CDR3 covers 17 residues. CDR3 amino acids: CASSLESAGSWDQPQHF. Here the CDR3 DNA reads TGTGCCAGCAGCTTAGAATCTGCCGGTTCCTGGGATCAGCCCCAGCATTTT.

This clone was seen more than once but under ten times. V usage is TRBV30 and J usage is TRBJ2-2; 8 positions agree with TRBD1. There are 15 residues in the CDR3. V gave up 0 bases and J gave up 5 bases; unmatched junction bases: 5. Germline V lookup: CDR1 GTSNPN, CDR2 SVGIG (reference sequence). The CDR3 loop reads CAWSVVTGGTGELFF. CDR3 in DNA: TGTGCCTGGAGTGTAGTCACAGGGGGGACCGGGGAGCTGTTTTTT.

The chain has TRBV29-1 and TRBJ2-7, with a possible D match to TRBD1 (6 bases). The CDR3 extends over 13 amino acids. With 1 base removed from V and 6 bases from J, the gap between germline ends came to 13 bases. Germline V gene lookup returns CDR1 SQVTM and CDR2 ANQGSEA. CDR3 region: CSVEVQGKGEQYF. The CDR3 DNA reads TGCAGCGTTGAAGTACAGGGAAAAGGCGAGCAGTACTTC.

The CDR3 loop reads CASSVWGQNTEAFF. The CDR3 DNA follows: TGTGCCAGCAGCGTTTGGGGACAGAACACTGAAGCTTTCTTT. The chain links TRBV9 to TRBJ1-1; D may be TRBD1 (6 bases). V lost 2 bases to trimming and J lost 1 base, with 9 bases between them. CDR3 length: 14 amino acids. Looked up from germline, CDR1 is SGDLS and CDR2 is YYNGEE.

The gene calls are TRBV29-1 and TRBJ1-2; D is uncertain. V lost 5 bases and J 8 bases, leaving 15 bases between the germline ends. The CDR3 spans 12 residues. Germline V lookup: CDR1 SQVTM, CDR2 ANQGSEA. The CDR3 DNA is TGCAGCGTTACCGGGATTTACGGGGGCTACACCTTC. Translation: CSVTGIYGGYTF.

A note on this clone: Other DNA sequences of this sample code for an identical CDR3. The chain links TRBV30 to TRBJ1-5; 7 bases line up with TRBD1. The length of the CDR3 is 13 residues. CDR1 and CDR2 (germline): GTSNPN, SVGIG (reference sequence). The ends lost 1 base at V and 5 bases at J; junction bases unmatched: 2. The chain's CDR3 is CAWSGTGDQPQHF. The DNA of the CDR3 is TGTGCCTGGAGTGGGACAGGTGATCAGCCCCAGCATTTT. The full variable domain, in which reference TRBV30 and TRBJ1-5 provide the parts outside the CDR3, is SQTIHQWPATLVQPVGSPLSLECTVEGTSNPNLYWYRQAAGRGLQLLFYSVGIGQISSEVPQNLSASRPQDRQFILSSKKLLLSDSGFYLCAWSGTGDQPQHFGDGTRLSIL.

This clone has just a few counts. The chain links TRBV4-2 to TRBJ2-3, with D hard to call. Trimming took 0 bases from V and 5 from J, leaving 9 bases between them. The CDR3 is 14 residues long. Per germline, CDR1 LGHNA and CDR2 YNFKEQ. DNA of the CDR3: TGTGCCAGCAGCCAAGAGACAAAGGGAGATACGCAGTATTTT. This translates into CASSQETKGDTQYF.

This sequence joins TRBV13 and TRBJ2-7; D perhaps matches TRBD1 (6 bases). V was shortened by 5 bases and J by 6 bases, with 29 bases between the two germline ends. CDR1 and CDR2 (germline): PRHDT, FYEKMQ (reference sequence). The CDR3 consists of 18 residues. DNA of the CDR3: TGTGCCAGCAGCCCCCGACGTCGACAGGAGATATCCGGCGGCGAGCAGTACTTC. Translating it yields CASSPRRRQEISGGEQYF.